This T cell receptor (beta chain) was sequenced during a study of cytomegalovirus exposure and HLA in healthy donors. Turning to the study itself: Earlier work reported 100 million to 130 million unique TCR beta sequences from 180 million or so T cells. Study conclusions and caveats: Most TCR beta V segments were productive about 90% or about 30% of the time in an earlier analysis. Across donors, presence/absence analyses took sequencing depth to be roughly uniform. Later, an analysis showed that TCR beta chains associated with HLA were more clonally expanded than others that were equally common.

CDR3 length: 16 amino acids. Germline-derived CDR1 and CDR2 are SNHLY and FYNNEI. V shed 4 bases and J 1 base; nucleotides not matched to a gene: 6. This clone was counted a few times. Its specificity is not known. PCR primers comprised 60 Vbeta and 13 Jbeta primers. Produced via immunoSEQ multiplex PCR; TCRdb's table is partial and in-frame only. The table lists tens of thousands of clones, 9.5% to 13% of them singletons. The rearrangement joins TRBV2 to TRBJ1-1; 10 bases line up with TRBD1. Material for sequencing was PBMCs. The receptor comes from a man aged 55 to 70 in good health and CMV-seropositive. The CDR3 region has the DNA TGTGCCAGCAGTGGGGACAGGGGTACGGGGAACACTGAAGCTTTCTTT. Translated: CASSGDRGTGNTEAFF.